This TCR beta chain was observed in a study of blood T cell repertoires in COVID-19. Across the study: Samples taken during acute and convalescent COVID-19 were collected in the United States, Italy and Spain.

Germline V lookup: CDR1 SGHTA, CDR2 FQGTGA. Trimming removed 3 bases from V and 5 bases from J; junction bases left unmatched: 6. The CDR3 sequence is 14 residues long. This clone was counted a few times. In the original analysis: Amplification from reference gene primers served as the basis for estimated nucleated cell counts. The assay was immunoSEQ multiplex PCR, and TCRdb's table has in-frame clones only and misses some. V and J calls and clone size come straight from that table; D and trimming were deduced from the DNA. The profile shows 110,000 to 150,000 clones, about 89% of them singletons. This receptor was obtained from a man between 60 and 75 years old with active or convalescent COVID-19. The J gene is TRBJ1-1, the V gene TRBV7-3, with TRBD1 identical over 7 bases. The sample comprised peripheral blood. CDR3 amino acids: CASSFLGGRTEAFF. DNA of the CDR3: TGTGCCAGCAGCTTCTTAGGGGGCCGGACTGAAGCTTTCTTT.